A selection of T cell receptor beta chains follows, all from one sample in a study of technical replicates of blood from several donors. Only in-frame clones appear in the TCRdb table, and some are missing; sequencing was by immunoSEQ multiplex PCR. The sample records some 76,000 clones, around 94% being singletons. Material: T cells isolated from PBMCs. These receptors were taken from a human donor in good health. Each CDR3 is given with its conserved first and last residue. D genes are given only for firm matches. Expanded clones are given a class, and other clones once, few, many or no size at all.

TRBJ1-2,TRBD1,few,TRBV4-3,CASSQALQGDYGYTF,TGCGCCAGCAGCCAGGCCCTACAGGGGGACTATGGCTACACCTTC
TRBJ1-1,NA,NA,TRBV11-3,CASSSRVFGVVTEAFF,TGTGCCAGCAGCTCCCGAGTTTTCGGGGTTGTCACTGAAGCTTTCTTT
TRBJ1-2,NA,NA,TRBV30,CAWDHGAPTYGYTF,TGTGCCTGGGACCATGGGGCCCCAACCTATGGCTACACCTTC
TRBJ2-1,TRBD2,NA,TRBV15,CATSTSGRGYNEQFF,TGTGCCACCAGCACTAGCGGGAGGGGTTACAATGAGCAGTTCTTC
TRBJ2-3,NA,NA,TRBV9,CASSVVALRYTQYF,TGTGCCAGCAGCGTAGTTGCCTTGAGGTATACGCAGTATTTT
TRBJ1-2,NA,NA,TRBV20-1,CSARQNYGYTF,TGCAGTGCTAGACAGAACTATGGCTACACCTTC
TRBJ2-2,TRBD2,NA,TRBV27,CASSFGTSPGELFF,TGTGCCAGCAGTTTCGGGACTAGCCCCGGGGAGCTGTTTTTT
TRBJ1-1,NA,NA,TRBV19,CASSTQLSGNTEAFF,TGTGCCAGTAGTACGCAATTGAGTGGGAACACTGAAGCTTTCTTT
TRBJ1-1,NA,NA,TRBV5-6,CASSLHRNTEAFF,TGTGCCAGCAGCTTGCACAGGAACACTGAAGCTTTCTTT
TRBJ2-1,TRBD2,NA,TRBV29-1,CSVDFLAAYNEQFF,TGCAGCGTTGATTTCCTAGCGGCCTACAATGAGCAGTTCTTC
TRBJ1-1,NA,NA,TRBV11-3,CASSLGQYTEAFF,TGTGCCAGCAGCTTAGGGCAGTACACTGAAGCTTTCTTT
TRBJ2-7,TRBD1,NA,TRBV28,CASGQGSRLEYF,TGTGCCAGCGGACAGGGCTCCCGATTGGAGTACTTC
TRBJ2-2,NA,NA,TRBV5-6,CASSLLGQGTGELFF,TGTGCCAGCAGCTTGCTAGGCCAGGGGACCGGGGAGCTGTTTTTT
TRBJ1-5,TRBD1,NA,TRBV18,CASSPGQYSNQPQHF,TGTGCCAGCTCACCGGGACAGTATAGCAATCAGCCCCAGCATTTT
TRBJ2-5,TRBD2,NA,TRBV7-9,CASSLRLAEETQYF,TGTGCCAGCAGCCTCAGACTAGCGGAAGAGACCCAGTACTTC
TRBJ2-2,NA,NA,TRBV27,CASSLISIEKNTGELFF,TGTGCCAGCAGTTTAATTAGTATAGAAAAGAACACCGGGGAGCTGTTTTTT
TRBJ2-2,NA,NA,TRBV21-1,CASSKDGGLGTGELFF,TGTGCCAGCAGCAAGGACGGGGGGCTAGGGACCGGGGAGCTGTTTTTT
TRBJ2-3,TRBD1,NA,TRBV5-1,CASSLGHYRGPSTDTQYF,TGCGCCAGCAGCTTGGGTCATTACAGGGGACCTAGCACAGATACGCAGTATTTT
TRBJ2-6,TRBD1,once,TRBV30,CAWSGGQRGANVLTF,TGTGCCTGGTCTGGGGGACAGCGCGGGGCCAACGTCCTGACTTTC
TRBJ2-1,TRBD2,NA,TRBV19,CASTPGLAGANEQFF,TGTGCCAGTACCCCGGGACTAGCGGGAGCCAATGAGCAGTTCTTC
TRBJ2-1,NA,NA,TRBV15,CATSRAGEGYNEQFF,TGTGCCACCAGCAGAGCGGGAGAAGGCTACAATGAGCAGTTCTTC
TRBJ2-1,TRBD2,NA,TRBV4-1,CASSQEWGYSGIYNEQFF,TGCGCCAGCAGCCAAGAATGGGGATATAGCGGGATCTACAATGAGCAGTTCTTC
TRBJ2-5,NA,NA,TRBV28,CASSTRGGAAQETQYF,TGTGCCAGCAGTACCCGAGGGGGGGCAGCACAAGAGACCCAGTACTTC
TRBJ2-2,TRBD2,once,TRBV7-3,CASSFLAGGTGELFF,TGTGCCAGCAGCTTCCTAGCGGGAGGTACCGGGGAGCTGTTTTTT
TRBJ2-2,NA,NA,TRBV29-1,CSVEVRENTGELFF,TGCAGCGTTGAAGTCAGGGAGAACACCGGGGAGCTGTTTTTT
TRBJ2-3,TRBD2,NA,TRBV28,CASSSLAGVPGDTQYF,TGTGCCAGCAGCTCCCTAGCGGGAGTACCGGGGGATACGCAGTATTTT
TRBJ1-4,NA,NA,TRBV19,CASRAYEKLFF,TGTGCCAGTAGAGCTTATGAAAAACTGTTTTTT
TRBJ2-7,TRBD1,NA,TRBV19,CASSAGQGLYEQYF,TGTGCCAGTAGTGCGGGACAGGGGTTATACGAGCAGTACTTC
TRBJ2-1,TRBD2,NA,TRBV27,CASNGRALDEQFF,TGTGCCAGCAACGGGAGGGCGCTCGATGAGCAGTTCTTC
TRBJ2-1,NA,NA,TRBV5-1,CASSIRAGYNEQFF,TGCGCCAGCAGCATCCGCGCAGGCTACAATGAGCAGTTCTTC
TRBJ2-3,NA,NA,TRBV7-2,CASSLVGRISTDTQYF,TGTGCCAGCAGCTTAGTTGGCAGAATAAGCACAGATACGCAGTATTTT
TRBJ2-5,NA,NA,TRBV6-5,CASSPTGGETQYF,TGTGCCAGCAGCCCCACCGGGGGAGAGACCCAGTACTTC
TRBJ2-5,TRBD2,once,TRBV11-3,CASSSSGGRGETQYF,TGTGCCAGCAGCTCTAGTGGCGGGAGGGGAGAGACCCAGTACTTC
TRBJ2-7,NA,NA,TRBV10-2,CASSDLGSSYEQYF,TGCGCCAGCAGTGATCTTGGTAGCTCCTACGAGCAGTACTTC
TRBJ2-1,TRBD1,NA,TRBV19,CASSFGQGAYYNEQFF,TGTGCCAGTAGTTTTGGGCAGGGGGCGTATTACAATGAGCAGTTCTTC
TRBJ1-5,NA,NA,TRBV6-4,CASTQGGLGDQPQHF,TGTGCCAGCACTCAGGGAGGGCTTGGGGATCAGCCCCAGCATTTT
TRBJ2-7,NA,NA,TRBV12-2,CASRPERVNEQYF,TGTGCAAGTCGCCCAGAGAGGGTTAACGAGCAGTACTTC
TRBJ2-5,TRBD1,once,TRBV6-5,CASSYLRRGHQETQYF,TGTGCCAGCAGTTACCTTCGCAGGGGGCATCAAGAGACCCAGTACTTC
TRBJ2-1,TRBD2,NA,TRBV15,CATSFHLPGLAYNEQFF,TGTGCCACCAGCTTCCATCTACCGGGACTAGCCTACAATGAGCAGTTCTTC
TRBJ1-2,NA,NA,TRBV4-1,CASSQEVRTTNYGYTF,TGCGCCAGCAGCCAAGAGGTACGGACTACTAACTATGGCTACACCTTC
TRBJ2-2,NA,NA,TRBV11-3,CASSFNRGGGELFF,TGTGCCAGCAGCTTTAACAGGGGAGGCGGGGAGCTGTTTTTT
TRBJ2-1,TRBD1,NA,TRBV25-1,CASKGTGGYNEQFF,TGTGCCAGCAAGGGGACAGGGGGGTACAATGAGCAGTTCTTC